This TCR beta chain was identified during a study of CD8 T cells in ankylosing spondylitis. CDR3 length equals 16 residues. The germline V gene encodes CDR1 MNHEY and CDR2 SVGAGI. V was pared by 2 bases and J by 1 base, with 12 bases between. This clonotype was seen a handful of times. The antigen remains unidentified. MiXCR, applied by TCRdb to the 5' RACE reads, yields one record per CDR3 protein. The sample has a few hundred thousand distinct CDR3 sequences, more than 15% seen once. Study-level results: Ankylosing spondylitis blood appeared to carry a characteristic TCR beta motif of roughly 8 highly homologous variants.

The TCR sequence derives from a male donor with ankylosing spondylitis. The sequencing sample was made of blood, either unsorted or a sorted T cell fraction (not recorded which). This chain connects TRBV6-5 to TRBJ1-3; the D gene is possibly TRBD1 (5 bases). CDR3 DNA sequence: TGTGCCAGCAGTTACGGGCAGGGATTTTCTGGAAACACCATATATTTT. It encodes CASSYGQGFSGNTIYF.